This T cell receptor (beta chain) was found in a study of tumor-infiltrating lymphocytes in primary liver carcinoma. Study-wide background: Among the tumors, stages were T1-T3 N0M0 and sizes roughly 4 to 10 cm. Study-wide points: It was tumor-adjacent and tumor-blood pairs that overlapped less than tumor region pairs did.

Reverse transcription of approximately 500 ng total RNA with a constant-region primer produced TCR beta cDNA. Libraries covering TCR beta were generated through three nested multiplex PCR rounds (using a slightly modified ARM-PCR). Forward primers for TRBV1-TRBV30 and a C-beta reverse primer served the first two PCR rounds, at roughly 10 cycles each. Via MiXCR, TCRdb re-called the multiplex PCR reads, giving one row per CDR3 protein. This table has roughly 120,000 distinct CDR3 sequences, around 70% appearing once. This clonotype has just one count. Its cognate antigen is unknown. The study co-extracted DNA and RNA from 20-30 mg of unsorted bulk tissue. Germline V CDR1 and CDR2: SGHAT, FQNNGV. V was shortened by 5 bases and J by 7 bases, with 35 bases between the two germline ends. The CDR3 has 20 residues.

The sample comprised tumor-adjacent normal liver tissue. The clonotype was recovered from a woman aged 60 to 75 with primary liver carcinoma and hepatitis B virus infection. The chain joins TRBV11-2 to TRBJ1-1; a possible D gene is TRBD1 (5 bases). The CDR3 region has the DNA TGTGCCAGCAGCCCACATCAGCGCGGACACCTTCGCTTTTGGGGTTATGAAGCTTTCTTT. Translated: CASSPHQRGHLRFWGYEAFF.